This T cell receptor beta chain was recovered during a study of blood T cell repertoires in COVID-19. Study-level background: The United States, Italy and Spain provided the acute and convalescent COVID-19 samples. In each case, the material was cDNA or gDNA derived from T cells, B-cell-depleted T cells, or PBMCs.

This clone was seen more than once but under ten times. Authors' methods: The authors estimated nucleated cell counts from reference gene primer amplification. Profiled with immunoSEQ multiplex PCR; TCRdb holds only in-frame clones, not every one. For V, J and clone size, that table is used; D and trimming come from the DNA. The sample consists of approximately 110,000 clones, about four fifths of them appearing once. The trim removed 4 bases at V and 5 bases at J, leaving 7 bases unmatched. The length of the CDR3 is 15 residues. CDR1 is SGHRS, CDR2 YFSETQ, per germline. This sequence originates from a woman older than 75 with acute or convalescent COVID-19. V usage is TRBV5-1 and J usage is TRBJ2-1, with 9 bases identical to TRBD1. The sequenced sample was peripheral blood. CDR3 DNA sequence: TGCGCCAGCAGCCCTGGGACAGGGAGGGACAATGAGCAGTTCTTC. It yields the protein CASSPGTGRDNEQFF.